These 4 T cell receptor beta chains originate from one sample sequenced in a study of shared clonotypes between healthy human individuals. Sequencing was performed with immunoSEQ multiplex PCR; in TCRdb, only in-frame clones are kept and a portion is missing. The sample includes roughly 2,300,000 clones, less than 95% of them seen just once. Sequenced sample: naive CD4+ T cells from PBMCs. Subset indicated: CD45RA+ positively selected. Source of these receptors: a man younger than 35 in good health. Some clones in this sample may be carry-over from other donors' samples.

The CDR3 region is CASSALRGGGAVGNTIYF. CDR3 coding DNA: TGTGCCAGCAGTGCCCTTCGGGGAGGGGGCGCGGTTGGAAACACCATATATTTT. The chain couples TRBV25-1 to TRBJ1-3, with 7 bases lining up with TRBD1. Germline trimming cut 4 bases from V and 3 bases from J; bases unmatched to any gene: 15. Germline values: CDR1 MGHDK, CDR2 SYGVNS. This CDR3 has 18 amino acids.

The DNA of the CDR3 is TGTGCCAGCAGTTTATCGAACGGGCCCAGGCAGTACTTC. Translated, it gives CASSLSNGPRQYF. This sequence joins TRBV27 and TRBJ2-7; D ambiguous. V was pared by 0 bases and J by 9 bases, with 12 bases between. Germline CDR1 MNHEY, CDR2 SMNVEV (reference sequence). The CDR3 has 13 residues.

The chain uses TRBV5-4 and TRBJ2-2, with D possibly matching TRBD1 (6 bases). This CDR3 region has 16 residues. The V and J ends lost 4 bases and 0 bases respectively, with 13 bases between them. Germline CDR1 SGHNT, CDR2 YYREEE (reference sequence). The CDR3 here is CASSGRGTPNTGELFF. CDR3 nucleotide sequence: TGTGCCAGCAGCGGGCGAGGGACACCGAACACCGGGGAGCTGTTTTTT.

This sequence joins TRBV2 and TRBJ2-7, with D perhaps TRBD2 (5 bases). Germline CDR1 and CDR2: SNHLY and FYNNEI. Trimming removed 7 bases from V and 3 bases from J, with 10 bases in between. The CDR3 extends over 12 amino acids. CDR3 sequence reads: CASTGRDYEQYF. For the CDR3, the DNA is TGTGCCAGCACCGGACGGGACTACGAGCAGTACTTC.